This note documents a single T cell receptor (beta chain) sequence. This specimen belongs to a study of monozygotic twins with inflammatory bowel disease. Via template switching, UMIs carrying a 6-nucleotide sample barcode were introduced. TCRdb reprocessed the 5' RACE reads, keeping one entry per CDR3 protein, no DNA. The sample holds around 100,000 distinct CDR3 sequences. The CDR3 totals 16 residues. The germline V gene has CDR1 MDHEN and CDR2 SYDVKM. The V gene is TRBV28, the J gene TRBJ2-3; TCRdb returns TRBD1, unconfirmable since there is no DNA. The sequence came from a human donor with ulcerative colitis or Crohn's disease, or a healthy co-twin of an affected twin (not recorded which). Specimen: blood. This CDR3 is CASSTVTGMSTDTQYF. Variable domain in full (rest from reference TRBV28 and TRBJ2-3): DVKVTQSSRYLVKRTGEKVFLECVQDMDHENMFWYRQDPGLGLRLIYFSYDVKMKEKGDIPEGYSVSREKKERFSLILESASTNQTSMYLCASSTVTGMSTDTQYFGPGTRLTVL.